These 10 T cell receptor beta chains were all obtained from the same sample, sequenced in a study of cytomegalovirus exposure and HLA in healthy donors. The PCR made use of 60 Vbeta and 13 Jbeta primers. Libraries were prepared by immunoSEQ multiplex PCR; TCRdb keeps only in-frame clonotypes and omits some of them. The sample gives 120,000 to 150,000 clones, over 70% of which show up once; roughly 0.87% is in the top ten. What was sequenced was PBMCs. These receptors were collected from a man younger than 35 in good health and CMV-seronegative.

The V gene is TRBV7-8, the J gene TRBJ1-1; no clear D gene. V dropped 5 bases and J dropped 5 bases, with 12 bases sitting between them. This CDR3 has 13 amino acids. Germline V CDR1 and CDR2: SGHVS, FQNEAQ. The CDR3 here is CASSAGAGTEAFF. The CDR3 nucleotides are TGTGCCAGCAGCGCCGGCGCGGGGACTGAAGCTTTCTTT.

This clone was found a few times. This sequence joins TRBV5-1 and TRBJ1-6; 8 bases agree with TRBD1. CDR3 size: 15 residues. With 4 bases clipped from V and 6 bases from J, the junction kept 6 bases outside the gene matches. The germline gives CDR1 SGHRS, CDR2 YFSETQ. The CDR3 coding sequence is TGCGCCAGCAGCCCAGGGACAGGTGGTAATTCACCCCTCCACTTT. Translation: CASSPGTGGNSPLHF.

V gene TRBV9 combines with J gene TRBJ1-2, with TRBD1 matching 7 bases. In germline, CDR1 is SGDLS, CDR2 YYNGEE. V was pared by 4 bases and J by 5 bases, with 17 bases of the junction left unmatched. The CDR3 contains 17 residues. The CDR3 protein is CASSLPLAITGDYGYTF. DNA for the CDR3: TGTGCCAGCAGCCTACCCCTGGCGATTACAGGGGATTATGGCTACACCTTC.

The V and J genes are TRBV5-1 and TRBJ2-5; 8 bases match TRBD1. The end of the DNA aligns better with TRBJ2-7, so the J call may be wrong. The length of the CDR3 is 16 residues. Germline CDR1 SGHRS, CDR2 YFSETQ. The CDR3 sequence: CASSTEKYRGNYEQYF. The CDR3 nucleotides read TGCGCCAGCAGCACAGAGAAATACAGGGGGAACTACGAGCAGTACTTC.

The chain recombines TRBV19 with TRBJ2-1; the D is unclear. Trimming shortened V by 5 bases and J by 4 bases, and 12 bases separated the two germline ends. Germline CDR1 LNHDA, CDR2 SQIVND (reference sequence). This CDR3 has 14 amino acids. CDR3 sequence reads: CASSDGQIYNEQFF. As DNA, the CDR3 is TGTGCCAGTAGTGATGGTCAGATTTACAATGAGCAGTTCTTC.

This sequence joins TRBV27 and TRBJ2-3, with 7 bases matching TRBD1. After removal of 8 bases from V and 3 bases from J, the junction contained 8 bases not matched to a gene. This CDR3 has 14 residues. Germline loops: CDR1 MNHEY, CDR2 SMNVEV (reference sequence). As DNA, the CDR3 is TGTGCCAGCGGATACAGGGGCGGGACAGATACGCAGTATTTT. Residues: CASGYRGGTDTQYF.

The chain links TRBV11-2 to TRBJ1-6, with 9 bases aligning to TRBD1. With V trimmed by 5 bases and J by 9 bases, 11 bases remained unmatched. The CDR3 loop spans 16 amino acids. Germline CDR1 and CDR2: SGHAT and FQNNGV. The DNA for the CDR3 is TGTGCCAGCAGCCAAGCACCGGGACAGGGACTTTCACCCCTCCACTTT. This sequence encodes CASSQAPGQGLSPLHF.

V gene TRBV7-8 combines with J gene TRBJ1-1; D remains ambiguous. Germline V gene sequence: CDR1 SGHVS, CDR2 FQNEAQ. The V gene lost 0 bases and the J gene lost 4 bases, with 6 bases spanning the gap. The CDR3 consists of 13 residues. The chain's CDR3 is CASSLASRTEAFF. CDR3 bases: TGTGCCAGCAGCTTAGCTTCTCGCACTGAAGCTTTCTTT. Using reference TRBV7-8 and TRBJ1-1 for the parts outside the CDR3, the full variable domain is GAGVSQSPRYKVAKRGQDVALRCDPISGHVSLFWYQQALGQGPEFLTYFQNEAQLDKSGLPSDRFFAERPEGSVSTLKIQRTQQEDSAVYLCASSLASRTEAFFGQGTRLTVV.

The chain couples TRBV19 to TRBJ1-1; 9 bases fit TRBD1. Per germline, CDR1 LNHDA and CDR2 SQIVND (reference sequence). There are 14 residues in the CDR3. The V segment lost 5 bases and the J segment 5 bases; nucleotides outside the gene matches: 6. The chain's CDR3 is CASSGRQGVTEAFF. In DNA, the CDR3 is TGTGCCAGTAGTGGAAGACAGGGGGTGACTGAAGCTTTCTTT. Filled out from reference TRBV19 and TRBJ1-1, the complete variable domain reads DGGITQSPKYLFRKEGQNVTLSCEQNLNHDAMYWYRQDPGQGLRLIYYSQIVNDFQKGDIAEGYSVSREKKESFPLTVTSAQKNPTAFYLCASSGRQGVTEAFFGQGTRLTVV.

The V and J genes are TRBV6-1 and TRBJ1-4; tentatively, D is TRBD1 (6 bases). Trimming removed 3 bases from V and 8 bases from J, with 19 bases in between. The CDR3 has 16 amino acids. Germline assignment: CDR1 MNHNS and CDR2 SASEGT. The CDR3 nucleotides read TGTGCCAGCAGTGATTACTGGGGCAGGGGTAGCGAAAAACTGTTTTTT. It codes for CASSDYWGRGSEKLFF.